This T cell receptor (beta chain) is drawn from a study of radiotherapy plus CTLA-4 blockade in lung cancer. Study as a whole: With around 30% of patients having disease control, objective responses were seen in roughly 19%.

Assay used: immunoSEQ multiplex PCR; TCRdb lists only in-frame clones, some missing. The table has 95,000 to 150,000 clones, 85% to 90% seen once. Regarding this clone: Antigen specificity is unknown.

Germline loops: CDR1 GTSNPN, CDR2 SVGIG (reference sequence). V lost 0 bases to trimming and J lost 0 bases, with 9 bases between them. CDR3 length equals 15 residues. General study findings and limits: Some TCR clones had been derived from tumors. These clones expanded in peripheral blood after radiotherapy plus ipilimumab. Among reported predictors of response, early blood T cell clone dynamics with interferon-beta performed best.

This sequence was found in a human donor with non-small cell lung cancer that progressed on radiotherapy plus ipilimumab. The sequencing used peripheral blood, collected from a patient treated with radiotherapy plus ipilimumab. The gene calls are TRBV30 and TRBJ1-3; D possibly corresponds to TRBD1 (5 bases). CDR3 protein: CAWSVGTISGNTIYF. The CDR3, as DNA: TGTGCCTGGAGTGTGGGGACCATCTCTGGAAACACCATATATTTT.